Described below is a single TCR beta chain sequence and its context. Trimming removed 5 bases from V and 0 bases from J, with 13 bases in between. CDR1 and CDR2 from the germline V gene are MGHDK and SYGVNS. There are 16 residues in the CDR3. This sample stems from a study of blood T cell repertoires in COVID-19. Study context: Italy, Spain and the United States were the sources of the convalescent and acute COVID-19 samples.

Seattle's cohort entered during active infection and was followed longitudinally. Sequenced by immunoSEQ multiplex PCR; TCRdb stores in-frame clones only, minus some. The table records about 200,000 clones, 92% of them present only once. The chain uses TRBV25-1 and TRBJ2-2; the D gene is possibly TRBD2 (6 bases). The sample consisted of peripheral blood. This TCR was recovered from a man aged 55 to 70 with COVID-19, enrolled during active disease. Here the CDR3 reads CASSKLAGSNTGELFF. DNA of the CDR3: TGTGCCAGCAGTAAGTTGGCGGGATCGAACACCGGGGAGCTGTTTTTT.